This TCR beta chain was recovered during a study of blood T cell repertoires in COVID-19. Germline lookup yields CDR1 SQVTM and CDR2 ANQGSEA. The ends were cut back, 4 bases at V and 2 bases at J, with 11 bases in the middle. The CDR3 is 14 residues long. Clones were sequenced by immunoSEQ multiplex PCR, and TCRdb holds only the in-frame ones, with some missing. The repertoire holds approximately 24,000 clones, approximately 92% seen once, with roughly a fifth in the top ten. The clonotype originates from a human donor in a cohort sampled during active COVID-19. V and J are TRBV29-1 and TRBJ1-4; tentatively, D is TRBD1 (5 bases). Sequencing used peripheral blood. The CDR3 sequence: CSVGGWGTNEKLFF. Written as DNA, the CDR3 is TGCAGCGTTGGGGGATGGGGCACTAATGAAAAACTGTTTTTT.